This TCR beta chain is drawn from a study of blood T cell repertoires in COVID-19. The overall study: Acute and convalescent COVID-19 specimens originated in the United States, Italy and Spain. In each case, the material was cDNA or gDNA derived from T cells, B-cell-depleted T cells, or PBMCs.

The CDR3 has 14 residues. The germline V and J ends were trimmed by 1 base and 4 bases, with 7 bases remaining between them. The V gene's germline CDR1 is SGHTA and CDR2 FQGTGA. This clone was seen only once. Original handling: Reference gene primer amplification yielded estimated nucleated cell counts. Using immunoSEQ multiplex PCR, the repertoire was profiled, and TCRdb retains in-frame clones only, with some absent. V and J calls and clone size are those listed in that table; D and trimming were worked out from the DNA. Among 85,000 to 110,000 clones, about 90% were seen once, and the ten largest hold 3.5%.

This sequence was found in a woman aged 55-70 years with acute or convalescent COVID-19. This rearrangement joins TRBV7-3 to TRBJ2-2, with TRBD2 as a possible D gene (5 bases). What was sequenced was peripheral blood. CDR3 in amino acids: CASSLNRGTGELFF. The CDR3 nucleotides read TGTGCCAGCAGCTTAAACCGGGGCACCGGGGAGCTGTTTTTT.